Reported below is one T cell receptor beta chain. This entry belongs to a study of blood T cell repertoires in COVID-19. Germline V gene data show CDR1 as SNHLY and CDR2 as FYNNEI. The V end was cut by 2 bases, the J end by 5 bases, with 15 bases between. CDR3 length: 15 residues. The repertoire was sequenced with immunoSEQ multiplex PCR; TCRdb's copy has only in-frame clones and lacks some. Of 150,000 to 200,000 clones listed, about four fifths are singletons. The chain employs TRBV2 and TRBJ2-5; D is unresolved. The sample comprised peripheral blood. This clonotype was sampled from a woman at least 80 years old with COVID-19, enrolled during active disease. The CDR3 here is CASSERSGRVETQYF. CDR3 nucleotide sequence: TGTGCCAGCAGTGAACGGTCAGGCCGAGTCGAGACCCAGTACTTC.